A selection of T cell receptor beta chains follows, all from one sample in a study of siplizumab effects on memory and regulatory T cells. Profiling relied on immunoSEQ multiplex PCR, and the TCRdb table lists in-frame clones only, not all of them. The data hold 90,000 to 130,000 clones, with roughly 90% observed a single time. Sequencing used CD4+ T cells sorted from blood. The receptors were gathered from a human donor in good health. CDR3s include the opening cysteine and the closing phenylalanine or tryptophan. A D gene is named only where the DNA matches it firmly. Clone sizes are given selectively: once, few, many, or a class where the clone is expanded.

cdr3_nt: TGTGCCAGCAGTTACTCTGGGGTCCCTCCTTACAATGAGCAGTTCTTC
cdr3_aa: CASSYSGVPPYNEQFF
v_call: TRBV6-5
j_call: TRBJ2-1
clone_size: -
d_call: -

cdr3_nt: TGTGCCAGCAGTTATCGACTGAAGGGCGAGCAGTACTTC
cdr3_aa: CASSYRLKGEQYF
v_call: TRBV28
j_call: TRBJ2-7
clone_size: -
d_call: -

cdr3_nt: TGTGCCAGCAGCCAAACAAGGCTAGCGGTCTTTAGCACAGATACGCAGTATTTT
cdr3_aa: CASSQTRLAVFSTDTQYF
v_call: TRBV14
j_call: TRBJ2-3
clone_size: -
d_call: TRBD2

cdr3_nt: TGTGCCAGCAGCCTGGGACAGGCGGGCACCGGGGAGCTGTTTTTT
cdr3_aa: CASSLGQAGTGELFF
v_call: TRBV6-5
j_call: TRBJ2-2
clone_size: -
d_call: TRBD1

cdr3_nt: TGTGCCAGCTCAGCCCAGGGTGAGCAGTTCTTC
cdr3_aa: CASSAQGEQFF
v_call: TRBV18
j_call: TRBJ2-1
clone_size: -
d_call: -

cdr3_nt: TGTGCCAGTACCCTGGGACCGGGACTGCTTAACTATGGCTACACCTTC
cdr3_aa: CASTLGPGLLNYGYTF
v_call: TRBV19
j_call: TRBJ1-2
clone_size: -
d_call: -

cdr3_nt: TGCGCCAGCAGCTTGCGGGCGGCCGATCGCAATCAGCCCCAGCATTTT
cdr3_aa: CASSLRAADRNQPQHF
v_call: TRBV5-1
j_call: TRBJ1-5
clone_size: -
d_call: -

cdr3_nt: TGTGCCAGCAGCGTAAGACAGGGCACTGAAGCTTTCTTT
cdr3_aa: CASSVRQGTEAFF
v_call: TRBV5-6
j_call: TRBJ1-1
clone_size: -
d_call: TRBD1

cdr3_nt: TGCAGCGTTTTGGCTAGCGGGAGCAATGAGCAGTTCTTC
cdr3_aa: CSVLASGSNEQFF
v_call: TRBV29-1
j_call: TRBJ2-1
clone_size: -
d_call: TRBD2

cdr3_nt: TGCGCCAGCATGCCTGGAGGGGGCAGTAACAATGAGCAGTTCTTC
cdr3_aa: CASMPGGGSNNEQFF
v_call: TRBV5-1
j_call: TRBJ2-1
clone_size: once
d_call: -

cdr3_nt: TGCGCCAGCTCCCCCGGGACTACTCAAGAGACCCAGTACTTC
cdr3_aa: CASSPGTTQETQYF
v_call: TRBV5-1
j_call: TRBJ2-5
clone_size: -
d_call: TRBD2

cdr3_nt: TGTGCCAGTAGTTCCCAAGCGGGAGGTTTGGCAGATACGCAGTATTTT
cdr3_aa: CASSSQAGGLADTQYF
v_call: TRBV19
j_call: TRBJ2-3
clone_size: -
d_call: TRBD2

cdr3_nt: TGCGCCAGCAGCCAAGATTCCCGAGGGCGTGAGCAGTTCTTC
cdr3_aa: CASSQDSRGREQFF
v_call: TRBV4-1
j_call: TRBJ2-1
clone_size: once
d_call: -

cdr3_nt: TGTGCCAGTAGGGACGGAACGAACACCGGGGAGCTGTTTTTT
cdr3_aa: CASRDGTNTGELFF
v_call: TRBV19
j_call: TRBJ2-2
clone_size: -
d_call: -

cdr3_nt: TGCGCCAGCAGCGATCCGACAGGGCTAGATGAAAAACTGTTTTTT
cdr3_aa: CASSDPTGLDEKLFF
v_call: TRBV5-1
j_call: TRBJ1-4
clone_size: -
d_call: TRBD1

cdr3_nt: TGTGCCAGCAGTGCGGGACGGAACTATGGCTACACCTTC
cdr3_aa: CASSAGRNYGYTF
v_call: TRBV6-6
j_call: TRBJ1-2
clone_size: -
d_call: -

cdr3_nt: TGCGCCAGCAGCCAAGGTCCAATAGCGGGACTAGCGGTCCACAATGAGCAGTTCTTC
cdr3_aa: CASSQGPIAGLAVHNEQFF
v_call: TRBV4-1
j_call: TRBJ2-1
clone_size: -
d_call: TRBD2

cdr3_nt: TGTGCCAGCAGCTATCCCGGGACTGCTTACGAGCAGTACTTC
cdr3_aa: CASSYPGTAYEQYF
v_call: TRBV11-2
j_call: TRBJ2-7
clone_size: -
d_call: -

cdr3_nt: TGTGCCAGCAGTTATTCGAGACAGGGCGGATATGGCTACACCTTC
cdr3_aa: CASSYSRQGGYGYTF
v_call: TRBV6-5
j_call: TRBJ1-2
clone_size: -
d_call: TRBD1

cdr3_nt: TGTGCCAGCAGTGTCCCAGGCGGTCGCAATGAGCAGTTCTTC
cdr3_aa: CASSVPGGRNEQFF
v_call: TRBV6-5
j_call: TRBJ2-1
clone_size: -
d_call: -

cdr3_nt: TGTGCCAGTAGTTCTCTCGTAGCGGGATTCACAGATACGCAGTATTTT
cdr3_aa: CASSSLVAGFTDTQYF
v_call: TRBV19
j_call: TRBJ2-3
clone_size: -
d_call: TRBD2

cdr3_nt: TGTGCCAGCAGCTTACTGGGACGCCGGGAGACCCAGTACTTC
cdr3_aa: CASSLLGRRETQYF
v_call: TRBV11-1
j_call: TRBJ2-5
clone_size: -
d_call: -

cdr3_nt: TGTGCCAGCAGCTTATGGGAGTACAATGAGCAGTTCTTC
cdr3_aa: CASSLWEYNEQFF
v_call: TRBV7-2
j_call: TRBJ2-1
clone_size: -
d_call: -

cdr3_nt: TGTGCCAGCAGTAAATTCCGAAGGGGCACTGAAGCTTTCTTT
cdr3_aa: CASSKFRRGTEAFF
v_call: TRBV6-6
j_call: TRBJ1-1
clone_size: few
d_call: -

cdr3_nt: TGTGCCAGCAGCTTACAAGCGGGGACCCAAGAGACCCAGTACTTC
cdr3_aa: CASSLQAGTQETQYF
v_call: TRBV5-4
j_call: TRBJ2-5
clone_size: -
d_call: TRBD2

cdr3_nt: TGTGCCAGCACAAAGGCGGCAGGAACTAACTATGGCTACACCTTC
cdr3_aa: CASTKAAGTNYGYTF
v_call: TRBV27
j_call: TRBJ1-2
clone_size: -
d_call: -

cdr3_nt: TGTGCCAGCAGCTTAGAAGGGTGGGCGTACGAGCAGTACTTC
cdr3_aa: CASSLEGWAYEQYF
v_call: TRBV7-2
j_call: TRBJ2-7
clone_size: -
d_call: -

cdr3_nt: TGTGCGTCAATAATTGGACCCCTATACAATGAGCAGTTCTTC
cdr3_aa: CASIIGPLYNEQFF
v_call: TRBV2
j_call: TRBJ2-1
clone_size: once
d_call: -

cdr3_nt: TGTGCCAGCATTACTGCCCCGGGACAGAACTACGAGCAGTACTTC
cdr3_aa: CASITAPGQNYEQYF
v_call: TRBV6-6
j_call: TRBJ2-7
clone_size: -
d_call: TRBD1

cdr3_nt: TGTGCCAGCAGTGTATCAGGGTGGAATCAGCCCCAGCATTTT
cdr3_aa: CASSVSGWNQPQHF
v_call: TRBV6-1
j_call: TRBJ1-5
clone_size: -
d_call: -

cdr3_nt: TGTGCCAGCAACTCAAGGGGTGAAAAACTGTTTTTT
cdr3_aa: CASNSRGEKLFF
v_call: TRBV14
j_call: TRBJ1-4
clone_size: once
d_call: -

cdr3_nt: TGTGCCAGCAGCGTTGCGGGGGGAAACACCATATATTTT
cdr3_aa: CASSVAGGNTIYF
v_call: TRBV25-1
j_call: TRBJ1-3
clone_size: -
d_call: -

cdr3_nt: TGTGCCAGCAGTGTTGGGGAGACGACCTCCTACGAGCAGTACTTC
cdr3_aa: CASSVGETTSYEQYF
v_call: TRBV6-1
j_call: TRBJ2-7
clone_size: -
d_call: -

cdr3_nt: TGTGCCAGCAGCGTAGTTGACGGGGGAACCACCGGGGAGCTGTTTTTT
cdr3_aa: CASSVVDGGTTGELFF
v_call: TRBV9
j_call: TRBJ2-2
clone_size: -
d_call: -

cdr3_nt: TGCGCCAGCAGCCAGGGCCCCAGCGGGGGCCGAAACACAGATACGCAGTATTTT
cdr3_aa: CASSQGPSGGRNTDTQYF
v_call: TRBV4-1
j_call: TRBJ2-3
clone_size: -
d_call: TRBD2

cdr3_nt: TGTGCCACCCGATCCCCAAGACTAGCAGCTTACAATGAGCAGTTCTTC
cdr3_aa: CATRSPRLAAYNEQFF
v_call: TRBV19
j_call: TRBJ2-1
clone_size: -
d_call: TRBD2

cdr3_nt: TGTGCCAGCAGTTTAGGTGGCAGGGGGCGAAACAATCAGCCCCAGCATTTT
cdr3_aa: CASSLGGRGRNNQPQHF
v_call: TRBV28
j_call: TRBJ1-5
clone_size: -
d_call: TRBD1

cdr3_nt: TGTGCCAGCAGGACTAGCGGCACAGATACGCAGTATTTT
cdr3_aa: CASRTSGTDTQYF
v_call: TRBV7-8
j_call: TRBJ2-3
clone_size: -
d_call: TRBD2

cdr3_nt: TGTGCCAGCAGCCAAGATAGGGGGAAAAAACAAGAGACCCAGTACTTC
cdr3_aa: CASSQDRGKKQETQYF
v_call: TRBV14
j_call: TRBJ2-5
clone_size: -
d_call: -

cdr3_nt: TGTGCCAGCAGTGAATTGGGGCAGACAGCTAACTATGGCTACACCTTC
cdr3_aa: CASSELGQTANYGYTF
v_call: TRBV25-1
j_call: TRBJ1-2
clone_size: -
d_call: -

cdr3_nt: TGTGCCAGCACTCGCAGGACTAGGGGACTAAATGAGCAGTTCTTC
cdr3_aa: CASTRRTRGLNEQFF
v_call: TRBV2
j_call: TRBJ2-1
clone_size: -
d_call: TRBD2

cdr3_nt: TGTGCTAGTGGTCTGCGACTAGCGGGGGTTAGGGGGGAGCTGTTTTTT
cdr3_aa: CASGLRLAGVRGELFF
v_call: TRBV12-5
j_call: TRBJ2-2
clone_size: once
d_call: TRBD2

cdr3_nt: TGTGCCAGCAGTGCAGGGGGCGTGGGTGGCTACACCTTC
cdr3_aa: CASSAGGVGGYTF
v_call: TRBV28
j_call: TRBJ1-2
clone_size: -
d_call: TRBD1

cdr3_nt: TGTGCCAGTACCATAGAGCGGGGGGGCTATGGCTACACCTTC
cdr3_aa: CASTIERGGYGYTF
v_call: TRBV19
j_call: TRBJ1-2
clone_size: -
d_call: -

cdr3_nt: TGTGCCAGCGGACTTGGGACAGACGGAAACACCATATATTTT
cdr3_aa: CASGLGTDGNTIYF
v_call: TRBV6-1
j_call: TRBJ1-3
clone_size: -
d_call: TRBD1

cdr3_nt: TGTGCCAGCAGCTTGGGTGGCGGAGCGAGCAATCAGCCCCAGCATTTT
cdr3_aa: CASSLGGGASNQPQHF
v_call: TRBV5-4
j_call: TRBJ1-5
clone_size: -
d_call: -

cdr3_nt: TGTGCCAGCAGCTCCCGAAGGGACGCTGAAGCTTTCTTT
cdr3_aa: CASSSRRDAEAFF
v_call: TRBV5-4
j_call: TRBJ1-1
clone_size: -
d_call: -

cdr3_nt: TGTGCCAGCAGCGGGACAGGGGGCGCGTACGAGCAGTACTTC
cdr3_aa: CASSGTGGAYEQYF
v_call: TRBV2
j_call: TRBJ2-7
clone_size: -
d_call: TRBD1

cdr3_nt: TGCGCCAGCAGCTTGGGTGACGAGGGTGCGGAGACCCAGTACTTC
cdr3_aa: CASSLGDEGAETQYF
v_call: TRBV5-1
j_call: TRBJ2-5
clone_size: -
d_call: -

cdr3_nt: TGTGCCAGCAGGCAAACTAGAGCAGATACGCAGTATTTT
cdr3_aa: CASRQTRADTQYF
v_call: TRBV6-5
j_call: TRBJ2-3
clone_size: -
d_call: -

cdr3_nt: TGTGCCAGCAGCTCCTCAGGGGGCACTGAAGCTTTCTTT
cdr3_aa: CASSSSGGTEAFF
v_call: TRBV7-3
j_call: TRBJ1-1
clone_size: -
d_call: TRBD1

cdr3_nt: TGTGCCAGCAGCCAAGTTCCCATTTGGGAGGCCATAAGCTCCTATAATTCACCCCTCCACTTT
cdr3_aa: CASSQVPIWEAISSYNSPLHF
v_call: TRBV4-2
j_call: TRBJ1-6
clone_size: once
d_call: -

cdr3_nt: TGTGCCAGCCTGAGCGGGGGGGCCGTCACCGGGGAGCTGTTTTTT
cdr3_aa: CASLSGGAVTGELFF
v_call: TRBV6-5
j_call: TRBJ2-2
clone_size: -
d_call: TRBD2

cdr3_nt: TGTGCCAGCAGCCTTGGACAGGGGAGGGGTGAATCTGGAAACACCATATATTTT
cdr3_aa: CASSLGQGRGESGNTIYF
v_call: TRBV5-6
j_call: TRBJ1-3
clone_size: -
d_call: TRBD1

cdr3_nt: TGCGCCAGCAGCTTAACAGCCTCAAGCACCGGGGAGCTGTTTTTT
cdr3_aa: CASSLTASSTGELFF
v_call: TRBV5-1
j_call: TRBJ2-2
clone_size: once
d_call: -